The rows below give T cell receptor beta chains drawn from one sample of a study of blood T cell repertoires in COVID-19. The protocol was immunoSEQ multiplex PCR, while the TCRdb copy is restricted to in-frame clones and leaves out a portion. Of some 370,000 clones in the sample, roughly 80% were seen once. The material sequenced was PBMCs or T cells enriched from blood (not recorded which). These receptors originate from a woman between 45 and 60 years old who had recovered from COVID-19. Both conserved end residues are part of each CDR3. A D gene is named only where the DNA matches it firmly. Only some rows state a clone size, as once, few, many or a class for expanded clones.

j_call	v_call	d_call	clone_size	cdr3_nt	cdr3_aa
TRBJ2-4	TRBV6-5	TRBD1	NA	TGTGCCAGCAGAGACAGGGTGGGGCAGAAAAACATTCAGTACTTC	CASRDRVGQKNIQYF
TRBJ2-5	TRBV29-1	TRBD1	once	TGCAGCGGCCGGGACAGGGTGGAAGAGACCCAGTACTTC	CSGRDRVEETQYF
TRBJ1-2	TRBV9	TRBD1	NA	TGTGCCAGCAGCGTGGGACAGGGGGCCTTAGCTAACTATGGCTACACCTTC	CASSVGQGALANYGYTF
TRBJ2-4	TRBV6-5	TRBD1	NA	TGTGCCAGCAGCCCCACAGGGGTGAGCAAAAACATTCAGTACTTC	CASSPTGVSKNIQYF
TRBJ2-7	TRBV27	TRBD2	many	TGTGCCAGCAGTGTCGGAGTTGGACTAGCGGGAGAGTTGCAGTACTTC	CASSVGVGLAGELQYF
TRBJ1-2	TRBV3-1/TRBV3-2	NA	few	TGTGCCAGCAGCCAACCGGTCGGACAGCATCAAAACTATGGCTACACCTTC	CASSQPVGQHQNYGYTF
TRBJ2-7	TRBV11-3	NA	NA	TGTGCCAGCAGCTATCGGGACTACGAGCAGTACTTC	CASSYRDYEQYF
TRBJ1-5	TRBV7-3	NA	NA	TGTGCCAGCAGCTTAATCACACGTACGGACACCGCCGGTAGCAATCAGCCCCAGCATTTT	CASSLITRTDTAGSNQPQHF
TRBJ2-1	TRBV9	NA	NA	TGTGCCAGCAGCGTTAGTTCGGATGAGCAGTTCTTC	CASSVSSDEQFF
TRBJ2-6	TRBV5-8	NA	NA	TGTGCCAGCACAGCGGGTTTAGGAGGCTCTGGGGCCAACGTCCTGACTTTC	CASTAGLGGSGANVLTF
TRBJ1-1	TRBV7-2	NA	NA	TGTGCCAGCAGCTTAGAAGGGGGGAACACTGAAGCTTTCTTT	CASSLEGGNTEAFF
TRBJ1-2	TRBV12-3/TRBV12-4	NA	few	TGTGCCAGCAGTTCCGTACGGGAAGGCTACACCTTC	CASSSVREGYTF
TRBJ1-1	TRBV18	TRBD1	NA	TGTGCCAGCTCACGGACCACAGGGGTGAACACTGAAGCTTTCTTT	CASSRTTGVNTEAFF
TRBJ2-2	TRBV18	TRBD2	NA	TGTGCCAGCTCACCACCGAGCGGGAGGGACACCGGGGAGCTGTTTTTT	CASSPPSGRDTGELFF
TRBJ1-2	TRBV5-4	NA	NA	TGTGCCAGCAGCTTGGGTCCTATCGGCTATGGCTACACCTTC	CASSLGPIGYGYTF
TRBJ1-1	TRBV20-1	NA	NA	TGCAGTGCTAGTAACAGTAACACTGAAGCTTTCTTT	CSASNSNTEAFF
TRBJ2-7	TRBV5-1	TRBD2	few	TGCGCCAGCAGAGTGACTAGCGGGACCTTTTATTACGAGCAGTACTTC	CASRVTSGTFYYEQYF
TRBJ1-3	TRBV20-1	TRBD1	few	TGCAGTGCTAGTTCCGGGACAGGGTCTCCCGGAAACACCATATATTTT	CSASSGTGSPGNTIYF
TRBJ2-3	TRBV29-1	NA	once	TGCAGCGTTCTCACGGGGGAAGATACGCAGTATTTT	CSVLTGEDTQYF
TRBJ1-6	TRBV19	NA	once	TGTGCCAGTAGTATTGGCGACAGAAGTAATTCACCCCTCCACTTT	CASSIGDRSNSPLHF
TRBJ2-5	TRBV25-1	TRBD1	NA	TGTGCCAGCAGTACCCCGGACAGGGTAGGAGAGACCCAGTACTTC	CASSTPDRVGETQYF
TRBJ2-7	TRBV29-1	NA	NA	TGCAGCGTTGAAGACGGGACCTACGAGCAGTACTTC	CSVEDGTYEQYF
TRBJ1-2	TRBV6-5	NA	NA	TGTGCCAGCACAGGCCGCACTAACTATGGCTACACCTTC	CASTGRTNYGYTF
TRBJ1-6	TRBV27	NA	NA	TGTGCCAGCGGCGAAGGCAGGGCTAATTCACCCCTCCACTTT	CASGEGRANSPLHF
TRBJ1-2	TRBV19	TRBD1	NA	TGTGCCAGTAGTATAGGGGCAGGGGGGAACTATGGCTACACCTTC	CASSIGAGGNYGYTF
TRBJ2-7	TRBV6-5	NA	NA	TGTGCCAGCAGTTACTCGGCGGCAGGGCGGCCCTACGAGCAGTACTTC	CASSYSAAGRPYEQYF